The 13 T cell receptor beta chains in this list originate from one sample, sequenced in a study of OX40 agonist ivuxolimab in advanced cancers. Only in-frame clones appear in the TCRdb table, and some are missing; sequencing was by immunoSEQ multiplex PCR. The sample holds more than 50,000 clones, 89% seen once. The material sequenced was CD4+ or CD8+ T cells sorted from blood, taken in a trial of the OX40 agonist ivuxolimab. The receptors derive from an adult with an advanced solid tumor such as melanoma, head and neck, liver or kidney cancer.

The rearrangement joins TRBV27 to TRBJ2-7; D gene unclear. The germline V gene has CDR1 MNHEY and CDR2 SMNVEV (reference sequence). The CDR3 runs to 12 residues. The germline V and J ends were trimmed by 2 bases and 3 bases, with 5 bases remaining between them. Here the CDR3 DNA reads TGTGCCAGCAGTTTACACGGCTACGAGCAGTACTTC. Translation: CASSLHGYEQYF.

The chain carries TRBV7-6 and TRBJ1-6, with a weak D call TRBD1 (5 bases). Trimming took 0 bases from V and 4 from J, leaving 10 bases between them. The CDR3 totals 16 residues. CDR1 is SGHVS, CDR2 FNYEAQ, per germline. The CDR3 coding sequence is TGTGCCAGCAGCTTAGCGGGCGGGACGTATAATTCACCCCTCCACTTT. Protein product: CASSLAGGTYNSPLHF.

This sequence joins TRBV5-1 and TRBJ2-2; D may be TRBD1 or TRBD2 (5 bases each). Germline V gene lookup returns CDR1 SGHRS and CDR2 YFSETQ. The CDR3 is made up of 17 amino acids. V dropped 0 bases and J dropped 0 bases, with 12 bases sitting between them. The CDR3 here is CASSLGDLPPNTGELFF. The CDR3 DNA sequence: TGCGCCAGCAGCTTGGGGGACCTACCGCCGAACACCGGGGAGCTGTTTTTT.

The V and J genes are TRBV11-1 and TRBJ2-5; 7 positions agree with TRBD1. Trimming at V came to 1 base and at J to 5 bases, leaving 7 bases not matched to a gene. This CDR3 is 15 amino acids long. Germline V gene data show CDR1 as SGHAT and CDR2 as FQDESV (reference sequence). The CDR3 loop reads CASSLGSSQGETQYF. The CDR3 nucleotides read TGTGCCAGCAGCTTAGGTTCGTCACAGGGGGAGACCCAGTACTTC. The complete variable domain, with remaining parts taken from reference TRBV11-1 and TRBJ2-5, reads EAEVAQSPRYKITEKSQAVAFWCDPISGHATLYWYRQILGQGPELLVQFQDESVVDDSQLPKDRFSAERLKGVDSTLKIQPAELGDSAMYLCASSLGSSQGETQYFGPGTRLLVL.

The rearrangement links TRBV12-5 to TRBJ2-3, with 11 bases identical to TRBD1. Germline trimming cut 1 base from V and 2 bases from J; bases unmatched to any gene: 8. This CDR3 is built from 18 residues. Germline CDR1 LGHNT, CDR2 FRNRAP. In nucleotides, the CDR3 is TGTGCTAGTGGTTTGGCCGGGACAGGGGGTTTTCACACAGATACGCAGTATTTT. Amino acid sequence: CASGLAGTGGFHTDTQYF.

The rearrangement joins TRBV2 to TRBJ1-6; a weak D match, TRBD1 (6 bases). This CDR3 contains 14 residues. CDR1 is SNHLY and CDR2 is FYNNEI in the germline V gene. V was pared by 2 bases and J by 7 bases, with 9 bases between. The CDR3 spells CASSETGPNSPLHF. The CDR3, as DNA: TGTGCCAGCAGTGAAACAGGGCCCAATTCACCCCTCCACTTT. Based on the CDR3 plus reference TRBV2 and TRBJ1-6, the full variable domain is EPEVTQTPSHQVTQMGQEVILRCVPISNHLYFYWYRQILGQKVEFLVSFYNNEISEKSEIFDDQFSVERPDGSNFTLKIRSTKLEDSAMYFCASSETGPNSPLHFGNGTRLTVT.

This clone appeared a few times. The chain has TRBV28 and TRBJ1-4; TRBD1 is a possible D gene (5 bases). The V end lost 9 bases, the J end lost 7 bases, and 18 bases lay between the germline ends. CDR3 length: 14 amino acids. The V gene's germline CDR1 is MDHEN and CDR2 SYDVKM. The CDR3 DNA is TGTGCCAGTGCGGGGCGGGGCGGAAGTGAAAAACTGTTTTTT. Residues: CASAGRGGSEKLFF.

This CDR3 reads CASSSAIPDTQYF. The CDR3 DNA reads as TGTGCCAGCAGTTCCGCCATTCCCGATACGCAGTATTTT. The J gene is TRBJ2-3, the V gene TRBV27; no clear D gene. Germline CDR1 is MNHEY and CDR2 is SMNVEV (reference sequence). Between the trimmed V and J ends, which lost 4 bases and 6 bases, there was a span of 11 bases. This CDR3 has 13 amino acids.

This sequence joins TRBV27 and TRBJ2-2, with no clear D. V lost 10 bases to trimming and J lost 0 bases, with 12 bases between them. CDR3 size: 14 residues. Germline-derived CDR1 and CDR2 are MNHEY and SMNVEV (reference sequence). This CDR3 reads CATQVLANTGELFF. CDR3 nucleotides: TGTGCCACCCAAGTGCTAGCGAACACCGGGGAGCTGTTTTTT.

CDR3 amino acids: CASSLGAGSGELFF. Written as DNA, the CDR3 is TGTGCCAGCAGCTTGGGTGCGGGGTCCGGGGAGCTGTTTTTT. V and J are TRBV7-8 and TRBJ2-2, with D possibly matching TRBD2 (6 bases). This CDR3 is 14 amino acids long. The V end lost 3 bases, the J end lost 6 bases, and 11 bases lay between the germline ends. CDR1 and CDR2 from the germline V gene are SGHVS and FQNEAQ.

This chain links TRBV5-1 with TRBJ2-1, with 7 nucleotides matching TRBD2. The ends lost 0 bases at V and 7 bases at J; junction bases unmatched: 7. Germline CDR1 SGHRS, CDR2 YFSETQ. This CDR3 is 15 amino acids long. The CDR3 nucleotides read TGCGCCAGCAGCTTGGAGGTAGCGGGCCCTAATGAGCAGTTCTTC. This translates into CASSLEVAGPNEQFF.

This chain links TRBV27 with TRBJ2-3; no clear D. V shed 2 bases and J shed 4 bases, with 4 bases lying between them. Germline V CDR1 and CDR2: MNHEY, SMNVEV (reference sequence). CDR3 size: 12 residues. The DNA for the CDR3 is TGTGCCAGCAGTTTAGAACCAGATACGCAGTATTTT. Protein sequence: CASSLEPDTQYF.

The chain carries TRBV27 and TRBJ1-1; D remains ambiguous. The CDR3 has 14 amino acids. V was pared by 6 bases and J by 4 bases, with 15 bases between. Germline V CDR1 and CDR2: MNHEY, SMNVEV (reference sequence). In nucleotides, the CDR3 is TGTGCCAGCAGAACCGGGTCCTGGGGCACTGAAGCTTTCTTT. Protein product: CASRTGSWGTEAFF.